A selection of T cell receptor beta chains follows, all from one sample in a study of neurological immune-mediated disorders. One entry per CDR3 protein, called by TCRdb with MiXCR from the 5' RACE reads. The sample has around 70,000 distinct CDR3 sequences, 5.2% seen once. Material for sequencing was PBMCs. The receptor set was obtained from a woman aged 25 to 39 with multiple sclerosis. Each CDR3 is given without its conserved first and last residue. Fields, in order: V gene, clone size, CDR3 protein. Clone size is shown for a subset of rows, as once, few, many or a class of expanded clone.

>TRBV3-1|many
ASSQATGKPRRIQY
>TRBV5-6|many
ASSPRGDGETQY
>TRBV20-1|few
SAADMGQGNYGYT
>TRBV5-1|-
ASSVRQGTEAF
>TRBV29-1|-
SVVSGDGYT
>TRBV5-1|many
ASSWPKIYEQY
>TRBV6-2/TRBV6-3|many
ASSYSFETDTQY
>TRBV5-1|few
ASSLGKDRGSPLH
>TRBV19|few
ASSNNRNQPQH
>TRBV3-1|many
ASSLGTSGVGAQY
>TRBV6-1|-
ASSVSRYPYEQY
>TRBV20-1|-
SAQKLAGNTIY
>TRBV7-6|many
ASSLGDIYEQY
>TRBV5-1|many
ASSLVPQNTEAF
>TRBV5-1|-
ASSYALARTYEQY
>TRBV20-1|medium-sized
SAKRRPTTLDTQY
>TRBV9|many
ASSSGLAGQETQY
>TRBV6-6|many
ASSYRGQGTDTQY
>TRBV20-1|many
SASPRGVDEKLF
>TRBV20-1|many
SAQTGVDTEAF
>TRBV5-1|few
ASRTGKGYEQY
>TRBV20-1|many
SARVESGTGRRNSPLH
>TRBV7-9|many
ASSSPGTGNYNEQF
>TRBV5-1|many
ASSLEGGSYNEQF
>TRBV20-1|many
SARRDRGIGETQY
>TRBV4-1|-
ASSGSWGRDDYGYT
>TRBV20-1|many
SARDLQSNQPQH
>TRBV20-1|many
SASGPGPYNEQF
>TRBV6-6|many
ASIRTSGTQY
>TRBV5-1|-
ASSPAGGGQPQH
>TRBV20-1|few
SAIGLAASYEQY
>TRBV5-1|-
ASSLRTGGDEQF
>TRBV3-1|many
ASSQDEGRGETQY
>TRBV20-1|many
SARDTRTGGSYEQY
>TRBV6-6|few
ASSYWGAVDTQY
>TRBV5-1|many
ASSLVNTLRNYGYT